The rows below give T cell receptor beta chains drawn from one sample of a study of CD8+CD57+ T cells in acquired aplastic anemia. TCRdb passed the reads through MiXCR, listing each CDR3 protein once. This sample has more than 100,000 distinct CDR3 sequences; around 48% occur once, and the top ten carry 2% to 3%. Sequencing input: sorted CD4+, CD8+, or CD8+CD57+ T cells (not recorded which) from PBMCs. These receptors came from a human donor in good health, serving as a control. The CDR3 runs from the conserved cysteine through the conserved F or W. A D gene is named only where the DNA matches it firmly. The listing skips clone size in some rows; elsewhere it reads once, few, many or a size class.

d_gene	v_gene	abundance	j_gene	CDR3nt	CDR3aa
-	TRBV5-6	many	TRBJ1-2	TGTGCCAGCAGCTCTAACTATGGCTACACCTTC	CASSSNYGYTF
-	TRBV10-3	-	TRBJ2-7	TGTGCCATCAGTGAGCCGAGCATGGACTACGAGCAGTACTTC	CAISEPSMDYEQYF
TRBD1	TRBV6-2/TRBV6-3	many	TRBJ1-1	TGTGCCAGCATAATGGGGACAGGGGACGGCACTGAAGCTTTCTTT	CASIMGTGDGTEAFF
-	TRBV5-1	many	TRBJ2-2	TGCGCCAGCAGCCCCTGGGGAAGCTCGAACACCGGGGAGCTGTTTTTT	CASSPWGSSNTGELFF
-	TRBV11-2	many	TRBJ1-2	TGTGCCAGCAGCTTAAGGCCCATCCAACAGGACCCCTATGGCTACACCTTC	CASSLRPIQQDPYGYTF
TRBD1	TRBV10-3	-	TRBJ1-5	TGTGCCATCAGTGGGGAGGGTACAGGGGTGGGCAATCAGCCCCAGCATTTT	CAISGEGTGVGNQPQHF
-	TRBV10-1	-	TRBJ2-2	TGCGCCAGCAGTGAGACACAGAACACCGGGGAGCTGTTTTTT	CASSETQNTGELFF
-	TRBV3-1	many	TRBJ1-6	TGTGCCAGCAGCCCGAGGACAGTTGTCAATTCACCCCTCCACTTT	CASSPRTVVNSPLHF
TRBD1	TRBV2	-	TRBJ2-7	TGTGCCAGCAGGGTACAGGGGATCTACGAGCAGTACTTC	CASRVQGIYEQYF
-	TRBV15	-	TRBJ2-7	TGTGCCACCAGCGGAGTGCGGGACATCGGTTTGTACGAGCAGTACTTC	CATSGVRDIGLYEQYF
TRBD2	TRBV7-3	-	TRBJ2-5	TGTGCCAGCAGCCACCTAGCGGGGTTGGAGACCCAGTACTTC	CASSHLAGLETQYF
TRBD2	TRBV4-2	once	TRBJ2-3	TGTGCCAGCAGCCCCGGAGCGGGGGGAATCACAGATACGCAGTATTTT	CASSPGAGGITDTQYF
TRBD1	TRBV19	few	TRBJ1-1	TGTGCCAGTAGTACCCCGACAGGGCTGGCTGAAGCTTTCTTT	CASSTPTGLAEAFF
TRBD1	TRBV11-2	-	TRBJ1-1	TGTGCCAGCAGCTTAGGGTACGGGGGGGACAGTGAAGCTCTCTTT	CASSLGYGGDSEALF
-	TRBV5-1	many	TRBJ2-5	TGCGCCAGCAGCCCTCTTGGGCGAGGAGAGACCCAGTACTTC	CASSPLGRGETQYF
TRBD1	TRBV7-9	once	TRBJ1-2	TGTGCCAGCAGTTCGGGACAGGGGTCGATCTATGGCTACACCTTC	CASSSGQGSIYGYTF
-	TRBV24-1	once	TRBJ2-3	TGTGCCACCAGTGCCTGGTCGGTTAGCACAGATACGCAGTATTTT	CATSAWSVSTDTQYF
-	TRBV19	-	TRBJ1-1	TGTGCCAGTAGTATTGCTCTCCATGAAGCTTTCTTT	CASSIALHEAFF
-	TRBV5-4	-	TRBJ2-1	TGTGCCAGCAGCTTGAAGGGACCCGGGGTCTCCTACAATGAGCAGTTCTTC	CASSLKGPGVSYNEQFF
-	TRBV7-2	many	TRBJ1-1	TGTGCCAGCAGCTCACAGGGTCGAACTGAAGCTTTCTTT	CASSSQGRTEAFF
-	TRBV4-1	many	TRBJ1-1	TGCGCCAGCAGACTTCGGGGGGGGAGCACTGAAGCTTTCTTT	CASRLRGGSTEAFF
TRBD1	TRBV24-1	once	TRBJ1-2	TGTGCCACCAGCCCAAATGACAGGGTTTCTGGCTACACCTTC	CATSPNDRVSGYTF
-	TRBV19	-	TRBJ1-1	TGTGCCAGTAGTGAACAGGCTGGGAGCACTGAAGCTTTCTTT	CASSEQAGSTEAFF
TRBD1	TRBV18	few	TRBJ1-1	TGTGCCAGCTCACCAACCGGGACAGAGAACACTGAAGCTTTCTTT	CASSPTGTENTEAFF
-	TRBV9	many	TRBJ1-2	TGTGCCAGCGCCCTAGACCCGGCTAACTATGGCTACACCTTC	CASALDPANYGYTF
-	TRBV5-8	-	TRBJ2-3	TGTGCCAGCACCTTGGGTGTTAGCACAGATACGCCGTATTTT	CASTLGVSTDTPYF
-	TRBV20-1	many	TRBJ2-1	TGCAGTGCTAGAGATCCACTTGACCGGATGGTTGAGCAGTTCTTC	CSARDPLDRMVEQFF
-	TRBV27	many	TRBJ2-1	TGTGCCAGCAGTTCGACTAGAGGTGAGCAGTTCTTC	CASSSTRGEQFF
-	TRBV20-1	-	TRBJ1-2	TGCAGTGCTAGAGACTTCATGATCTCTGGCTACACCTTC	CSARDFMISGYTF
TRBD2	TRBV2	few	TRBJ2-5	TGTGCCAGCAGTGGGACTAGTCAAGAGACCCAGTACTTC	CASSGTSQETQYF
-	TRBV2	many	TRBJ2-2	TGTGCCAGCAACGACAGGCCACGGGGCACCGGGGAGCTGTTTTTT	CASNDRPRGTGELFF
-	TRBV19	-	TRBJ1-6	TGTGCCAGTAGTGGGGGTTTTAATTCACCCCTCCACTTT	CASSGGFNSPLHF
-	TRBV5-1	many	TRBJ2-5	TGCGCCAGCAGCTTAACTAGCAGGGGGGCTGGGGAGACCCAGTACTTC	CASSLTSRGAGETQYF
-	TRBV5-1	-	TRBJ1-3	TGCGCCAGCAGCTTGGGGTTTGGCTCTGGAAACACCATATATTTT	CASSLGFGSGNTIYF
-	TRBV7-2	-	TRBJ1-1	TGTGCCAGCAGCTTAGCCGGGCCCACCGAGGGGAACACTGAAGCTTTCTTT	CASSLAGPTEGNTEAFF
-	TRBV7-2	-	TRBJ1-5	TGTGCCAGCAGCCGGGACAAGAATCAGCCCCAGCATTTT	CASSRDKNQPQHF
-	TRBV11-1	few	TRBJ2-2	TGTGCCAGCAGCTTCTGGACAGCCAACACCGGGGAGCTGTTTTTT	CASSFWTANTGELFF
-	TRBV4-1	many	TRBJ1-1	TGCGCCAGCAGCCGAGACCCTAATCGGAACACTGAAGCTTTCTTT	CASSRDPNRNTEAFF
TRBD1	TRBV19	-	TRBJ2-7	TGTGCCAGTAGTGTGGGACAGGGCTACGAGCAGTACTTC	CASSVGQGYEQYF
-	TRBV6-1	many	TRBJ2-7	TGTGCCAGCAGGAAGGGGGGGAGCTCCTACGAGCAGTACTTC	CASRKGGSSYEQYF